The sequence of this T cell receptor (beta chain) was determined in a study of cytotoxic CD8 clonotypes in ibrutinib-treated CLL. Study background: The cohort had some 10 relapsed/refractory and around 14 treatment-naive patients, 17 to 18 IGHV unmutated. Study-wide findings and caveats: Public clonotypes, an uncommon group, contracted or remained stable on treatment. Circulating CD8+ T-cell counts were tracked by baseline clonality, which exceeded that of age-matched healthy donors.

Points on this clone: Its antigen is undetermined. A read error may account for a junction end that differs from germline.

CDR3 size: 14 residues. Germline V gene data show CDR1 as SEHNR and CDR2 as FQNEAQ (reference sequence). TCRdb keeps only in-frame clones here, not all; method: immunoSEQ multiplex PCR. The sample includes over 110,000 clones, more than 85% of them seen just once. The clonotype comes from a human donor with chronic lymphocytic leukemia. Here the sequenced sample was PBMCs, taken after 12 months of ibrutinib treatment. The genes are TRBV7-9 and TRBJ2-5; weak D call: TRBD1 (5 bases). In nucleotides, the CDR3 is TGTGCCAGCAACTTAGGGGAAGACCCGGAGACCCAGTACTTC. This codes for CASNLGEDPETQYF. Drawing the rest from reference TRBV7-9 and TRBJ2-5, the complete variable domain is DTGVSQNPRHKITKRGQNVTFRCDPISEHNRLYWYRQTLGQGPEFLTYFQNEAQLEKSRLLSDRFSAERPKGSFSTLEIQRTEQGDSAMYLCASNLGEDPETQYFGPGTRLLVL.